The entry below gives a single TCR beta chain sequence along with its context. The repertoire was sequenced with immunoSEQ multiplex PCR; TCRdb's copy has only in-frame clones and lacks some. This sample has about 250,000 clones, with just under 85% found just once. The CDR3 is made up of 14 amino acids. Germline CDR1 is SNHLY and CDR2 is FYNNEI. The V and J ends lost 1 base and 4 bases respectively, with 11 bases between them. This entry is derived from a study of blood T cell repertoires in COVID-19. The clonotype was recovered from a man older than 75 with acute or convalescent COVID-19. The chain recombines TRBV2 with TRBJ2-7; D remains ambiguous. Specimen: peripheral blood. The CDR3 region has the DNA TGTGCCAGCAGTGAAGGTCCAGGATATTACGAGCAGTACTTC. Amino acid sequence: CASSEGPGYYEQYF. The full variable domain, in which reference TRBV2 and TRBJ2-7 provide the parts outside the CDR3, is EPEVTQTPSHQVTQMGQEVILRCVPISNHLYFYWYRQILGQKVEFLVSFYNNEISEKSEIFDDQFSVERPDGSNFTLKIRSTKLEDSAMYFCASSEGPGYYEQYFGPGTRLTVT.